The present entry profiles one T cell receptor (beta chain) with its context. This sample stems from a study of regulatory T cells in long-lasting Graves disease. The germline V and J ends were trimmed by 2 bases and 4 bases, with 9 bases remaining between them. The CDR3 contains 13 residues. The germline V gene has CDR1 SQVTM and CDR2 ANQGSEA. Indicated time point: newly diagnosed GD, antithyroid drugs for less than 3 months. PBMC-derived RNA was used for the TCR library. Building of the TCR beta libraries involved iRepertoire HTBI primers and Arm-PCR of CDR3 regions. Using its own MiXCR run on the multiplex PCR reads, TCRdb lists one record per CDR3 protein. The sample lists some 600,000 distinct CDR3 sequences; approximately 16% were seen once. Another study also made use of these data, one on T cells in Graves' hyperthyroidism and ophthalmopathy. That investigation notes: A 13 V-J model separated ophthalmopathy from stable hyperthyroidism.

This material consisted of peripheral blood mononuclear cells (PBMCs), taken at new diagnosis, from a patient treated with antithyroid drugs. V and J are TRBV29-1 and TRBJ1-3, with a possible D match to TRBD1 (6 bases). This TCR was sampled from a man between 18 and 29 years old with Graves disease. The CDR3 is CSVELGQGNTIYF. CDR3 DNA: TGCAGCGTTGAACTAGGACAGGGAAACACCATATATTTT.